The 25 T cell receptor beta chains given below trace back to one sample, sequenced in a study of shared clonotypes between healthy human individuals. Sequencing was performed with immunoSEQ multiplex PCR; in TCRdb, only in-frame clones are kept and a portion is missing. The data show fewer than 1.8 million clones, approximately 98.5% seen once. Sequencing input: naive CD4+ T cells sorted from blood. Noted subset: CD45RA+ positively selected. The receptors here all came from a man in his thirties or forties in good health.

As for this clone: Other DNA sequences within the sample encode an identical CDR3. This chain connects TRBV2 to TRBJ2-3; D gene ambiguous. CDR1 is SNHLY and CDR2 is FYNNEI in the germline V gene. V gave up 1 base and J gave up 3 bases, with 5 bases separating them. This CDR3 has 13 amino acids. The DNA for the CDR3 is TGTGCCAGCAGTGAAGGGGGAACAGATACGCAGTATTTT. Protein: CASSEGGTDTQYF.

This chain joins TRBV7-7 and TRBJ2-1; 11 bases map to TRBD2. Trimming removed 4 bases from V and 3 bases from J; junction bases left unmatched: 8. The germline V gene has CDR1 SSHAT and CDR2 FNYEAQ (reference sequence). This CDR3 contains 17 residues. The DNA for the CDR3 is TGTGCCAGCAGCTCTACTCGGGGACTAGCGGACTACAATGAGCAGTTCTTC. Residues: CASSSTRGLADYNEQFF. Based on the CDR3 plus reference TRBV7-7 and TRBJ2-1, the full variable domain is GAGVSQSPRYKVTKRGQDVTLRCDPISSHATLYWYQQALGQGPEFLTYFNYEAQPDKSGLPSDRFSAERPEGSISTLTIQRTEQRDSAMYRCASSSTRGLADYNEQFFGPGTRLTVL.

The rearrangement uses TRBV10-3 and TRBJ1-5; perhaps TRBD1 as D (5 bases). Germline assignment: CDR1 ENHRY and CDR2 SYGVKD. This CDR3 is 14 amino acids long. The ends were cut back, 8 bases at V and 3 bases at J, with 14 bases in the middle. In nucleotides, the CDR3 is TGTGCCATCGCGCCCAGGGCCGACAATCAGCCCCAGCATTTT. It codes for CAIAPRADNQPQHF.

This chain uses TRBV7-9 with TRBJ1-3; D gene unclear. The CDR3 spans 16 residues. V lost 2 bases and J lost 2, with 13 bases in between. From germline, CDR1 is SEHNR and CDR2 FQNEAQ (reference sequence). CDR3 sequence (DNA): TGTGCCAGCAGCTTACTACTTCCCTCCGCTGGAAACACCATATATTTT. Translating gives CASSLLLPSAGNTIYF.

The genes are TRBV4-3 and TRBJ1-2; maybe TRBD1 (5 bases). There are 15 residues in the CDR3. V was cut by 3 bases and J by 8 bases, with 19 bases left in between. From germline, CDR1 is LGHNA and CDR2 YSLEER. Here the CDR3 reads CASSQVVAGHGGYTF. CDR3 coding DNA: TGCGCCAGCAGCCAGGTTGTGGCAGGACACGGGGGCTACACCTTC.

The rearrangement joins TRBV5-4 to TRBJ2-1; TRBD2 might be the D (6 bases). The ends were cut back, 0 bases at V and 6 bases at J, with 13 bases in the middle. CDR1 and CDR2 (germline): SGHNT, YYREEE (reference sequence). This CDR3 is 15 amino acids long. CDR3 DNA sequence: TGTGCCAGCAGCTTGGCCGGGAGTTTGGGCAATGAGCAGTTCTTC. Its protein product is CASSLAGSLGNEQFF.

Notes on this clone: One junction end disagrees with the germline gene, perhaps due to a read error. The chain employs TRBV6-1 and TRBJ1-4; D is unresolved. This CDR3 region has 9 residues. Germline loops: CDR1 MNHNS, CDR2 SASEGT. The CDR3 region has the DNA TGTGCCAGCAGTGAAGGAAATAGGTTT. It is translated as CASSEGNRF.

CDR3 nucleotide sequence: TGTGCCAGCTCAGAGGCGGGACAGGGTCAGTACGAGCAGTACTTC. Its protein is CASSEAGQGQYEQYF. The V gene is TRBV28, the J gene TRBJ2-7; 9 bases match TRBD1. Germline-derived CDR1 and CDR2 are MDHEN and SYDVKM. This CDR3 has 15 residues. V was pared by 8 bases and J by 4 bases, with 12 bases of the junction left unmatched.

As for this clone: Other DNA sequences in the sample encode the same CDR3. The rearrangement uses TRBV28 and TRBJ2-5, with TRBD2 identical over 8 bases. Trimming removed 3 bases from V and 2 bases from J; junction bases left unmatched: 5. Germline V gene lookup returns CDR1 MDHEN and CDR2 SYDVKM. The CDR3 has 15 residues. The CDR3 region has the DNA TGTGCCAGCAGTTTTCTTGCGGGAGGACAAGAGACCCAGTACTTC. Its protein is CASSFLAGGQETQYF.

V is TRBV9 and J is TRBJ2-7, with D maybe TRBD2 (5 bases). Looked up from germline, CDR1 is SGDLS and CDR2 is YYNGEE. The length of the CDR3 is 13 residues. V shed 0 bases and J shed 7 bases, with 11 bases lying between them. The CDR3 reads CASSVVAGGEQYF. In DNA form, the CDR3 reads TGTGCCAGCAGCGTAGTCGCGGGCGGGGAGCAGTACTTC.

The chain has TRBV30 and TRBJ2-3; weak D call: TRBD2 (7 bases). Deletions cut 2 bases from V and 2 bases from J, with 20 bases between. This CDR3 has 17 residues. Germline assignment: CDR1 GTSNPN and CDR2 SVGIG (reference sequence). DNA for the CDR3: TGTGCCTGGAGTCCCCGGGGAGGGGGAGGCCTCACAGATACGCAGTATTTT. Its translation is CAWSPRGGGGLTDTQYF.

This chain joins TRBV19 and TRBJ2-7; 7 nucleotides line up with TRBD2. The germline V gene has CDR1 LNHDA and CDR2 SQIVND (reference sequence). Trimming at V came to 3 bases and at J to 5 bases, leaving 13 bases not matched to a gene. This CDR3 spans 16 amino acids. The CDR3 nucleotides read TGTGCCAGTAGTATGTTCATGGGAGGGCCTTACCACGAGCAGTACTTC. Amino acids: CASSMFMGGPYHEQYF.

CDR3 sequence reads: CASSQSRRGTPYNEQFF. DNA of the CDR3: TGTGCCAGCAGCCAATCAAGACGTGGGACCCCCTACAATGAGCAGTTCTTC. The rearrangement joins TRBV7-8 to TRBJ2-1; D is possibly TRBD1 or TRBD2 (5 bases each). Trimming removed 5 bases from V and 2 bases from J, with 19 bases in between. CDR1 SGHVS and CDR2 FQNEAQ come from the germline V gene. This CDR3 is built from 17 residues.

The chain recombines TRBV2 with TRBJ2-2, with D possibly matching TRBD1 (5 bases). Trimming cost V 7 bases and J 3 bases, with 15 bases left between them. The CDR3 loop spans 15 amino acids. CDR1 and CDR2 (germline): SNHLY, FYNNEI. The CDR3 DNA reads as TGTGCCAGCACAAGGGGCCCTATAGACACCGGGGAGCTGTTTTTT. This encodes CASTRGPIDTGELFF.

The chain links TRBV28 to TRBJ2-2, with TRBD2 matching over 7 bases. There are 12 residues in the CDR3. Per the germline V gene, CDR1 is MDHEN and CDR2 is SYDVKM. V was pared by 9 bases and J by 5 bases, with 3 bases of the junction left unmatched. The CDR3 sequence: CASNSGTGELFF. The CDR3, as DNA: TGTGCCAGTAATAGCGGGACCGGGGAGCTGTTTTTT.

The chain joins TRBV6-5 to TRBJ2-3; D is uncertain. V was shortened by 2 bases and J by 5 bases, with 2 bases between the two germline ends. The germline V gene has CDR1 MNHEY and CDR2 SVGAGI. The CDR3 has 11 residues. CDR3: CASSYIDTQYF. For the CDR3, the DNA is TGTGCCAGCAGTTACATAGATACGCAGTATTTT.

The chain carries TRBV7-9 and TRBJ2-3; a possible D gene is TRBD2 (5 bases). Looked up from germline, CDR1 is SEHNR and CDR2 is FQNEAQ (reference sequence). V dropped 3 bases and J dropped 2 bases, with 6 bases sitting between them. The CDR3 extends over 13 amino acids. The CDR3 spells CASSLTTTDTQYF. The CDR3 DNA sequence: TGTGCCAGCAGCTTGACTACCACAGATACGCAGTATTTT. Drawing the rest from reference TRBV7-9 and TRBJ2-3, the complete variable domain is DTGVSQNPRHKITKRGQNVTFRCDPISEHNRLYWYRQTLGQGPEFLTYFQNEAQLEKSRLLSDRFSAERPKGSFSTLEIQRTEQGDSAMYLCASSLTTTDTQYFGPGTRLTVL.

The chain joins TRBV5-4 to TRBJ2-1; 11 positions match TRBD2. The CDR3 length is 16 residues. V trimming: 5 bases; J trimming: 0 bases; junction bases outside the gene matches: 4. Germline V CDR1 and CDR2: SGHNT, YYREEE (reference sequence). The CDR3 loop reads CASRLAGGPSYNEQFF. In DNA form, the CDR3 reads TGTGCCAGCAGGTTAGCGGGAGGGCCCTCCTACAATGAGCAGTTCTTC.

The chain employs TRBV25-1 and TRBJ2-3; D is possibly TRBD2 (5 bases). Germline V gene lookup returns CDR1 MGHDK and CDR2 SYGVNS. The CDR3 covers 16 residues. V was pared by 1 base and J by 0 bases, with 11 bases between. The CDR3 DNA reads TGTGCCAGCAGTGAATCGCAGCGACTAAGCACAGATACGCAGTATTTT. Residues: CASSESQRLSTDTQYF.

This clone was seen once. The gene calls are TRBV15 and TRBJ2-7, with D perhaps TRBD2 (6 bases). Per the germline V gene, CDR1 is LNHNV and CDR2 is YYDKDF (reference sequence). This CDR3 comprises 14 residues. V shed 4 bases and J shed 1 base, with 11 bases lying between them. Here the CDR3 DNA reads TGTGCCACCAGCACCCGGACTACTTCCTACGAGCAGTACTTC. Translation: CATSTRTTSYEQYF.

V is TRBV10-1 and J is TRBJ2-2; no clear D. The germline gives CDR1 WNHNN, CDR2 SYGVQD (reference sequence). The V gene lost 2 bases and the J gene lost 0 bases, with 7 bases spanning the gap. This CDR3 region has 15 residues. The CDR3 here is CASSEGRSNTGELFF. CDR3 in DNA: TGCGCCAGCAGTGAGGGACGGTCGAACACCGGGGAGCTGTTTTTT.

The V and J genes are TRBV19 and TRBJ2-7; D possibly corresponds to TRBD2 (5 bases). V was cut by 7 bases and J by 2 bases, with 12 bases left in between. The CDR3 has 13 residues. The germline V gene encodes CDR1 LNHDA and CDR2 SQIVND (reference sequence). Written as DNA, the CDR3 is TGTGCCAGTACTTCGAGCGGTACCTACGAGCAGTACTTC. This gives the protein CASTSSGTYEQYF.

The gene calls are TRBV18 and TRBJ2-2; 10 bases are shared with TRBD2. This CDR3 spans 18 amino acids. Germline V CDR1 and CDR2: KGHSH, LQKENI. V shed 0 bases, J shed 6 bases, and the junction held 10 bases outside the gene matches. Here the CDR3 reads CASSPPSSASGSPGELFF. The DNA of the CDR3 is TGTGCCAGCTCACCACCCTCTTCGGCTAGCGGGAGTCCCGGGGAGCTGTTTTTT.

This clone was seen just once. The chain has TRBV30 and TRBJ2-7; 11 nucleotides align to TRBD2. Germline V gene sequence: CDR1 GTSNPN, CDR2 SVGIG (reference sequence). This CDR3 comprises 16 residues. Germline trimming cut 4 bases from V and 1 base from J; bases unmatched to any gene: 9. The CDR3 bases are TGTGCCTGGAAGGGTAGCGGGAGGGATGGATCCTACGAGCAGTACTTC. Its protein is CAWKGSGRDGSYEQYF.

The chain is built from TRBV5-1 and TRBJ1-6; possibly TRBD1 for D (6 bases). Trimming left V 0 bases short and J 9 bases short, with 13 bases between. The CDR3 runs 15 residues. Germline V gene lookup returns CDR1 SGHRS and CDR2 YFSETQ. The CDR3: CASSLGWGGGSPLHF. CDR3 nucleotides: TGCGCCAGCAGCTTGGGCTGGGGAGGGGGTTCACCCCTCCACTTT.